Given below is one T cell receptor (beta chain) in context. This specimen comes from a study of blood T cell repertoires in COVID-19. About the research overall: Samples came from the United States, Italy and Spain, spanning acute and convalescent COVID-19. T cells, B-cell-depleted T cells, or PBMCs provided the cDNA or gDNA that served as material.

In the source study's methods: Amplified reference gene primers provided the basis for estimating nucleated cell counts. Profiled with immunoSEQ multiplex PCR; TCRdb holds only in-frame clones, not every one. V and J calls and clone size are as listed in that table; D and trimming were resolved from the DNA. This sample has 100,000 to 120,000 clones, with approximately 67% found just once. After removal of 6 bases from V and 10 bases from J, the junction contained 9 bases not matched to a gene. This CDR3 region has 14 residues. Germline values: CDR1 KGHSH, CDR2 LQKENI. Sample: peripheral blood. The chain joins TRBV18 to TRBJ2-1; 10 bases line up with TRBD1. The receptor was isolated from a woman aged 60-70 years with acute or convalescent COVID-19. CDR3: CASSPDRGAKEQFF. CDR3 DNA sequence: TGTGCCAGCTCCCCGGACAGGGGGGCTAAAGAGCAGTTCTTC.